A single sample is the source of the 4 T cell receptor beta chains below, sequenced in a study of shared clonotypes between healthy human individuals (dated by TCRdb to 2018 to 2021). Receptors were amplified or captured by the immunoSEQ multiplex PCR assay. Not all clones reach the TCRdb copy of this immuneACCESS table, which keeps in-frame sequences only. Checked studies attribute under half of the gap to unresolved V genes and leave the rest unexplained. Here the sample has more than 1 million clones; about four fifths occur a single time. In total, the top ten clones hold more than 0.45% of the sample. The sequencing sample was made of memory CD4+ T cells from PBMCs. Read against the paper, the sample's cell subset or site label means: CD45RA-negative fraction. Receptors were obtained from a young man in good health. Some clones in this sample may be carry-over from other donors' samples.

The rearrangement uses TRBV27 and TRBJ1-2; no clear D. The V end was cut by 6 bases, the J end by 8 bases, with 28 bases between. The CDR3 sequence is 17 residues long. Looked up from germline, CDR1 is MNHEY and CDR2 is SMNVEV (reference sequence). The CDR3 loop reads CASSPLRPQIQRAGYTF. The CDR3 bases are TGTGCCAGCAGCCCACTGAGGCCTCAAATCCAGAGGGCGGGCTACACCTTC.

The chain uses TRBV11-2 and TRBJ2-3; 9 positions agree with TRBD2. Germline loops: CDR1 SGHAT, CDR2 FQNNGV. V dropped 2 bases and J dropped 2; count of bases not matched to a gene: 5. The length of the CDR3 is 16 residues. CDR3 nucleotide sequence: TGTGCCAGCAGCTTAAGGGCTAGCGGGATCACAGATACGCAGTATTTT. The encoded protein is CASSLRASGITDTQYF. The whole variable domain, remainder taken from reference TRBV11-2 and TRBJ2-3, is EAGVAQSPRYKIIEKRQSVAFWCNPISGHATLYWYQQILGQGPKLLIQFQNNGVVDDSQLPKDRFSAERLKGVDSTLKIQPAKLEDSAVYLCASSLRASGITDTQYFGPGTRLTVL.

The V and J genes are TRBV18 and TRBJ2-7; the D gene is possibly TRBD2 (6 bases). Trimming shortened V by 6 bases and J by 0 bases, and 12 bases separated the two germline ends. Germline V gene lookup returns CDR1 KGHSH and CDR2 LQKENI. This CDR3 is built from 14 residues. The CDR3 spells CASSSGGDSYEQYF. The CDR3 DNA reads TGTGCCAGCTCGTCGGGCGGGGACTCCTACGAGCAGTACTTC. Drawing the rest from reference TRBV18 and TRBJ2-7, the complete variable domain is NAGVMQNPRHLVRRRGQEARLRCSPMKGHSHVYWYRQLPEEGLKFMVYLQKENIIDESGMPKERFSAEFPKEGPSILRIQQVVRGDSAAYFCASSSGGDSYEQYFGPGTRLTVT.

This clone was recorded at least ten times. V and J are TRBV28 and TRBJ2-1; the match to TRBD2 covers 13 bases. The CDR3 is made up of 18 amino acids. Germline trimming cut 5 bases from V and 5 bases from J; bases unmatched to any gene: 12. Germline V gene lookup returns CDR1 MDHEN and CDR2 SYDVKM. CDR3: CASSRSIGLAGVDNEQFF. DNA for the CDR3: TGTGCCAGCAGTCGTTCGATCGGACTAGCGGGAGTAGACAATGAGCAGTTCTTC. The whole variable domain, remainder taken from reference TRBV28 and TRBJ2-1, is DVKVTQSSRYLVKRTGEKVFLECVQDMDHENMFWYRQDPGLGLRLIYFSYDVKMKEKGDIPEGYSVSREKKERFSLILESASTNQTSMYLCASSRSIGLAGVDNEQFFGPGTRLTVL.